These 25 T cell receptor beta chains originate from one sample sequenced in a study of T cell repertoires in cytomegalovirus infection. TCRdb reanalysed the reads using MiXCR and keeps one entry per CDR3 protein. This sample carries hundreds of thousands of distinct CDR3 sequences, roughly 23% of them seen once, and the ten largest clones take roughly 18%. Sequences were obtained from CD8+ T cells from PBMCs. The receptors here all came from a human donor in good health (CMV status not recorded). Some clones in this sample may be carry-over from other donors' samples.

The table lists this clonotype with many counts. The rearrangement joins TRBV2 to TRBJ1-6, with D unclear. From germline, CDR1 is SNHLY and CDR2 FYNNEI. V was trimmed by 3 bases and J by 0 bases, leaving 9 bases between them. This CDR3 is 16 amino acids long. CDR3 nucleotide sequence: TGTGCCAGCAGTGACGACGGGAGCTCCTATAATTCACCCCTCCACTTT. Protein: CASSDDGSSYNSPLHF.

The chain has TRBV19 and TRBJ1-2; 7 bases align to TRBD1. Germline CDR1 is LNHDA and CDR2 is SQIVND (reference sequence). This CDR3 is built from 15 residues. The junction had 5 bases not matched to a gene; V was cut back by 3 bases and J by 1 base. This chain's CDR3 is CASSIWQGDNYGYTF. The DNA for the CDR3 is TGTGCCAGTAGTATCTGGCAGGGGGATAACTATGGCTACACCTTC.

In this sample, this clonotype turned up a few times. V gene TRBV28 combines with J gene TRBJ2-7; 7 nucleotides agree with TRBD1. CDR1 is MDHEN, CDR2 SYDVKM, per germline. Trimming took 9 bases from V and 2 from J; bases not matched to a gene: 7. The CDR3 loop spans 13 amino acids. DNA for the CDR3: TGTGCCAGTAGGGGGCCCCCTACCTACGAGCAGTACTTC. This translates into CASRGPPTYEQYF.

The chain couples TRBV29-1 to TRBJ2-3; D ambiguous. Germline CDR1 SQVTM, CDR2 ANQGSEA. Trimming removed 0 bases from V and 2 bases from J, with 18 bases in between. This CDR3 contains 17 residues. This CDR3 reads CSVEDPNLVGNTDTQYF. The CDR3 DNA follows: TGCAGCGTTGAAGATCCGAACTTAGTGGGAAACACAGATACGCAGTATTTT.

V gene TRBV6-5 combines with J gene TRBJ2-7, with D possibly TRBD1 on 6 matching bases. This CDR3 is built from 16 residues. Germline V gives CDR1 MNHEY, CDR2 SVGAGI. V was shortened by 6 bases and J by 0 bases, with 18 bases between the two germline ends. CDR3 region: CASSNQGDMYSYEQYF. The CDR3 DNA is TGTGCCAGCAGCAACCAAGGGGACATGTACTCCTACGAGCAGTACTTC.

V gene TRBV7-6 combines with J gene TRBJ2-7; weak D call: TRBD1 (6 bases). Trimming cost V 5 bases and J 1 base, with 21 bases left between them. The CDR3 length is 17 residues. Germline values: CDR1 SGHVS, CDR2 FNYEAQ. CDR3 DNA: TGTGCCAGCAGCCCCCTGGGGACAACCCTTGATTCCTACGAGCAGTACTTC. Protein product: CASSPLGTTLDSYEQYF.

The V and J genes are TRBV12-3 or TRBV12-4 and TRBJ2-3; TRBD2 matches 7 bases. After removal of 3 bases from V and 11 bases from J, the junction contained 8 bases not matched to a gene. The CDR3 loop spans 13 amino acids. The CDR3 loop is CASSFYSGGVQYF. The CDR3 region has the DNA TGTGCCAGCAGTTTCTACTCGGGAGGAGTGCAGTATTTT.

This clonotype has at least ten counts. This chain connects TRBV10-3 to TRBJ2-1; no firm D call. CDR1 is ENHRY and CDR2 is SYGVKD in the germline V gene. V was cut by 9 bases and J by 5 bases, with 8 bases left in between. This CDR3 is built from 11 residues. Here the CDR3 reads CAIGRDNEQFF. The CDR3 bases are TGTGCCATAGGACGGGACAATGAGCAGTTCTTC.

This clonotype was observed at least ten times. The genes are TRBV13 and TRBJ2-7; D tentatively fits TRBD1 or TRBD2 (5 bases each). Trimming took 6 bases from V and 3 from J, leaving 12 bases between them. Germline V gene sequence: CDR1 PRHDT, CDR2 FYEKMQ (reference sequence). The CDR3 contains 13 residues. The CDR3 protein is CASSSGRGYEQYF. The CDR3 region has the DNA TGTGCCAGCAGTTCGGGACGGGGCTACGAGCAGTACTTC.

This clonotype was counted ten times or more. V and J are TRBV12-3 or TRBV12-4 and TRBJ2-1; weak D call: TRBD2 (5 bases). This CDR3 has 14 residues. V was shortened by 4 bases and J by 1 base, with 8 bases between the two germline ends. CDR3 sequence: CASSSGFSYNEQFF. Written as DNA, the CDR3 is TGTGCCAGCAGTTCGGGATTTTCCTACAATGAGCAGTTCTTC.

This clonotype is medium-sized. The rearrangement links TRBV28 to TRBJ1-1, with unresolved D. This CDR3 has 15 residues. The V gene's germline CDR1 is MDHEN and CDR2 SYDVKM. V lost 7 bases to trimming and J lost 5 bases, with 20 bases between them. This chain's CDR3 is CASTFPGMDVTEAFF. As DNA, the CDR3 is TGTGCCAGCACCTTCCCGGGGATGGATGTAACTGAAGCTTTCTTT. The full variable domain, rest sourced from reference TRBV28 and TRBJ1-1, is DVKVTQSSRYLVKRTGEKVFLECVQDMDHENMFWYRQDPGLGLRLIYFSYDVKMKEKGDIPEGYSVSREKKERFSLILESASTNQTSMYLCASTFPGMDVTEAFFGQGTRLTVV.

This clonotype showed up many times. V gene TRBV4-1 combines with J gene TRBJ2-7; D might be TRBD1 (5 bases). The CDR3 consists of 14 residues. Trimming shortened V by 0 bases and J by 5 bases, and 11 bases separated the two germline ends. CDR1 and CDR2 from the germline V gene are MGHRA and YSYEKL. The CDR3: CASSQDPGLHEQYF. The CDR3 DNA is TGCGCCAGCAGCCAAGACCCAGGGCTACACGAGCAGTACTTC.

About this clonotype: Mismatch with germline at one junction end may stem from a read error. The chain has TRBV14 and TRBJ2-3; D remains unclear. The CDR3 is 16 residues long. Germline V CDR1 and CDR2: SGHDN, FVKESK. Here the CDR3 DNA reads TGTGTCAGCAGCCAAGAAATCGGCCCATGGCAAGATACGCAGTATTTT. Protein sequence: CVSSQEIGPWQDTQYF.

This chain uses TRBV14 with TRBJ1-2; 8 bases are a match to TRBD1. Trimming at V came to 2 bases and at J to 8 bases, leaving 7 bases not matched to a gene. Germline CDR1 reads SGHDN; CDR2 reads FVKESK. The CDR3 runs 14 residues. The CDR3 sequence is CASSQPGGAGGYTF. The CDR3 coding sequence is TGTGCCAGCAGCCAACCAGGGGGCGCGGGAGGCTACACCTTC.

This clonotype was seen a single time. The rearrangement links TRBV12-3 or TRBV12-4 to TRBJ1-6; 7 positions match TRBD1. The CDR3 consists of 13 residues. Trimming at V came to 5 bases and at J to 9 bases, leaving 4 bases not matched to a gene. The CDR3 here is CASSLQGGSPLHF. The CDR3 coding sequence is TGTGCCAGCAGTCTCCAGGGGGGTTCACCCCTCCACTTT.

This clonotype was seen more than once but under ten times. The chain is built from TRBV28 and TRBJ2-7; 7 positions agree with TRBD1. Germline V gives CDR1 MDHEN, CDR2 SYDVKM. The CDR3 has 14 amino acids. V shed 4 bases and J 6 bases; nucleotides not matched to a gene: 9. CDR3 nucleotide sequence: TGTGCCAGCAGTTCCCGGACAGGCTGGGGCGAGCAGTACTTC. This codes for CASSSRTGWGEQYF.

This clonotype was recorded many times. The chain's CDR3 is CASSFSIRVEQFF. Here the CDR3 DNA reads TGTGCCAGCAGCTTCTCCATAAGGGTTGAGCAGTTCTTC. The V and J genes are TRBV7-2 and TRBJ2-1, with D uncertain. This CDR3 has 13 residues. V was shortened by 3 bases and J by 9 bases, with 12 bases between the two germline ends. CDR1 is SGHTA and CDR2 is FQGNSA in the germline V gene. The full variable domain, its missing parts supplied by reference TRBV7-2 and TRBJ2-1, is GAGVSQSPSNKVTEKGKDVELRCDPISGHTALYWYRQSLGQGLEFLIYFQGNSAPDKSGLPSDRFSAERTGGSVSTLTIQRTQQEDSAVYLCASSFSIRVEQFFGPGTRLTVL.

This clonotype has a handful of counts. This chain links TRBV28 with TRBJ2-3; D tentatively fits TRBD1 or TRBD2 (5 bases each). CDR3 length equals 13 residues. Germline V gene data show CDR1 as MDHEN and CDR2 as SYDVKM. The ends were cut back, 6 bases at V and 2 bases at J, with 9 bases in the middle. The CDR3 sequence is CASSSGTTDTQYF. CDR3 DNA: TGTGCCAGCAGCTCGGGGACCACAGATACGCAGTATTTT.

The CDR3 DNA sequence: TGTGCCAGCAGTGAGAGCGGACGCCAAGAAAAACTGTTTTTT. Translating gives CASSESGRQEKLFF. The V and J genes are TRBV2 and TRBJ1-4; no clear D. V lost 3 bases to trimming and J lost 8 bases, with 13 bases between them. Germline V CDR1 and CDR2: SNHLY, FYNNEI. The CDR3 runs to 14 residues.

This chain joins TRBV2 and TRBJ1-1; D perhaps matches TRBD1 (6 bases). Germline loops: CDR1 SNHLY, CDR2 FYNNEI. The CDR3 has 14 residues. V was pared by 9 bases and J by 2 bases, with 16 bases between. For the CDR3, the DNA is TGTGCCAGTTTCAAGGTGGGGGCCAACACTGAAGCTTTCTTT. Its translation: CASFKVGANTEAFF.

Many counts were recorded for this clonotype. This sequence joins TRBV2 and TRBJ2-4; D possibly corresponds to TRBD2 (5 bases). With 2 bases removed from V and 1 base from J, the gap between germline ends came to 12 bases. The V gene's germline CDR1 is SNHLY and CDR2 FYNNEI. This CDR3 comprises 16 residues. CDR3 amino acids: CASSETPGEAKNIQYF. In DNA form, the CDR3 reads TGTGCCAGCAGTGAAACCCCCGGGGAGGCCAAAAACATTCAGTACTTC. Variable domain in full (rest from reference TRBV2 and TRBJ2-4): EPEVTQTPSHQVTQMGQEVILRCVPISNHLYFYWYRQILGQKVEFLVSFYNNEISEKSEIFDDQFSVERPDGSNFTLKIRSTKLEDSAMYFCASSETPGEAKNIQYFGAGTRLSVL.

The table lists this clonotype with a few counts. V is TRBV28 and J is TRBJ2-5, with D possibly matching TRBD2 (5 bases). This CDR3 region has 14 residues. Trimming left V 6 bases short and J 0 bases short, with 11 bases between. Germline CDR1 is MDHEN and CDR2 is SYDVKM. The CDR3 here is CASRPDYNQETQYF. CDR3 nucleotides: TGTGCCAGCAGGCCCGACTACAACCAAGAGACCCAGTACTTC. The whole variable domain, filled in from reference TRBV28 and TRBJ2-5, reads DVKVTQSSRYLVKRTGEKVFLECVQDMDHENMFWYRQDPGLGLRLIYFSYDVKMKEKGDIPEGYSVSREKKERFSLILESASTNQTSMYLCASRPDYNQETQYFGPGTRLLVL.

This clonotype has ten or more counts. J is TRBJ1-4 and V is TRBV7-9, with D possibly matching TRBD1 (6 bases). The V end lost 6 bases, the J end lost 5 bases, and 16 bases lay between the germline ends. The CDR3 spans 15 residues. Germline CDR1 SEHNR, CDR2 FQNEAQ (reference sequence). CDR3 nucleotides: TGTGCCAGCAGAGACACAGGGAGGAGAAATGAAAAACTGTTTTTT. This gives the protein CASRDTGRRNEKLFF.

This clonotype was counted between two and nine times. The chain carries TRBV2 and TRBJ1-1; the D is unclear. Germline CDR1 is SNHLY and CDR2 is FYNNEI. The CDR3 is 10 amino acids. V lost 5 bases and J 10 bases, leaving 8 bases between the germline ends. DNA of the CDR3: TGTGCCAGCAGTTTGGGATCAGCTTTCTTT. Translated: CASSLGSAFF.

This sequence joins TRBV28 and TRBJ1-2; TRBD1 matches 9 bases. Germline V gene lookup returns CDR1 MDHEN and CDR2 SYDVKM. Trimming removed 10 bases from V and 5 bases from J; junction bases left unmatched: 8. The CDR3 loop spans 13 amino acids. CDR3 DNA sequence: TGTGCCACCACAGGGGGCATTGGGTATGGCTACACCTTC. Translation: CATTGGIGYGYTF.